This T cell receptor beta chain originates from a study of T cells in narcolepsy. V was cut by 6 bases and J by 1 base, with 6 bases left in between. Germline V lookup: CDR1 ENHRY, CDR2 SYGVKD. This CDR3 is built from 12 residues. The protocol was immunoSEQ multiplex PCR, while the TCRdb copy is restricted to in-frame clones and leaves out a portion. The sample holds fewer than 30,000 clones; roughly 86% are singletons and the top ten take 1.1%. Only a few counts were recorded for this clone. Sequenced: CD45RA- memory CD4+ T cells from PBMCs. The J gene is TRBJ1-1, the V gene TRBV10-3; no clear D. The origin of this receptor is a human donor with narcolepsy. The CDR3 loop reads CAISRTNTEAFF. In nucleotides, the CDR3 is TGTGCCATCAGCCGGACGAACACTGAAGCTTTCTTT.